Below, 22 T cell receptor beta chains from the same sample are listed, as sequenced in a study of blood T cell repertoires in COVID-19 (dated by TCRdb to 2020 to 2021). Library preparation was by the immunoSEQ multiplex PCR assay. TCRdb retrieved this table from immuneACCESS and kept in-frame rearrangements only. Not all clones are present; in checked studies, unresolved V genes account for under half, and no reason is known for the remainder. The sample has roughly 320,000 clones on record, about 88% of them singletons. The ten largest clones take up around 1.4% of the sample. Sequenced input: peripheral blood. The receptors were gathered from a man in his 70s with acute or convalescent COVID-19.

The J gene is TRBJ1-1, the V gene TRBV18; maybe TRBD1 (6 bases). The CDR3 loop spans 16 amino acids. Germline CDR1 KGHSH, CDR2 LQKENI. V was cut by 3 bases and J by 5 bases, with 19 bases left in between. The CDR3 loop reads CASSPSGQIRGTEAFF. CDR3 sequence (DNA): TGTGCCAGCTCACCCTCCGGACAGATAAGAGGGACTGAAGCTTTCTTT.

CDR3 sequence reads: CAWSWGGAGTEKLFF. The DNA for the CDR3 is TGTGCCTGGAGTTGGGGAGGGGCTGGTACTGAAAAACTGTTTTTT. This chain joins TRBV30 and TRBJ1-4, with TRBD1 as a possible D gene (5 bases). Germline V lookup: CDR1 GTSNPN, CDR2 SVGIG (reference sequence). V dropped 2 bases and J dropped 7 bases, with 17 bases sitting between them. CDR3 length equals 15 residues.

This chain connects TRBV5-1 to TRBJ1-4; D might be TRBD1 (6 bases). This CDR3 contains 15 residues. Trimming removed 0 bases from V and 3 bases from J, with 9 bases in between. In germline, CDR1 is SGHRS, CDR2 YFSETQ. The CDR3 loop is CASSLGGLANEKLFF. DNA of the CDR3: TGCGCCAGCAGCTTGGGGGGGCTTGCTAATGAAAAACTGTTTTTT.

This clone appeared a single time. The chain is built from TRBV29-1 and TRBJ1-5; TRBD1 is a possible D gene (6 bases). The CDR3 is 16 residues long. With 6 bases removed from V and 1 base from J, the gap between germline ends came to 19 bases. Germline V gene sequence: CDR1 SQVTM, CDR2 ANQGSEA. The CDR3 spells CSVMVSPGASNQPQHF. The CDR3 nucleotides are TGCAGCGTGATGGTGTCGCCAGGGGCGAGCAATCAGCCCCAGCATTTT.

V and J are TRBV7-2 and TRBJ2-1, with D maybe TRBD1 (6 bases). CDR1 and CDR2 (germline): SGHTA, FQGNSA. V lost 6 bases to trimming and J lost 9 bases, with 15 bases between them. CDR3 size: 13 residues. The CDR3 loop reads CASRSSIGGEQFF. For the CDR3, the DNA is TGTGCCAGCAGGTCATCAATAGGGGGTGAGCAGTTCTTC. Together with reference TRBV7-2 and TRBJ2-1, the CDR3 gives the full variable domain: GAGVSQSPSNKVTEKGKDVELRCDPISGHTALYWYRQSLGQGLEFLIYFQGNSAPDKSGLPSDRFSAERTGGSVSTLTIQRTQQEDSAVYLCASRSSIGGEQFFGPGTRLTVL.

The gene calls are TRBV4-2 and TRBJ1-6, with 7 bases aligning to TRBD1. The CDR3 extends over 18 amino acids. Germline V lookup: CDR1 LGHNA, CDR2 YNFKEQ. Trimming at V came to 3 bases and at J to 1 base, leaving 9 bases not matched to a gene. The CDR3 is CASSQIHRGRSYNSPLHF. The CDR3 DNA sequence: TGTGCCAGCAGCCAGATTCACAGGGGACGTTCCTATAATTCACCCCTCCACTTT.

V and J are TRBV3-1 (or the pseudogene TRBV3-2) and TRBJ1-1; D might be TRBD1 (5 bases). Germline-derived CDR1 and CDR2 are LGHDT and YNNKEL (reference sequence). The CDR3 has 16 residues. V was clipped by 2 bases and J by 1 base, with 14 bases between them. CDR3 bases: TGTGCCAGCAGCCAATCGCTGGGGACTTCGAACACTGAAGCTTTCTTT. Its translation is CASSQSLGTSNTEAFF.

This chain connects TRBV3-1 (or the pseudogene TRBV3-2) to TRBJ2-7; D not certain. Looked up from germline, CDR1 is LGHDT and CDR2 is YNNKEL (reference sequence). The CDR3 covers 15 residues. The V and J ends lost 7 bases and 0 bases respectively, with 16 bases between them. CDR3 nucleotides: TGTGCCAGCACCACCCGACTTGGAAGCTCCTACGAGCAGTACTTC. Its protein is CASTTRLGSSYEQYF.

J is TRBJ2-1 and V is TRBV7-9, with D tentatively TRBD1 (5 bases). The CDR3 has 13 residues. V lost 8 bases and J 0 bases, leaving 8 bases between the germline ends. Germline lookup yields CDR1 SEHNR and CDR2 FQNEAQ (reference sequence). As DNA, the CDR3 is TGTGCCAGCCGTGACAGCTCCTACAATGAGCAGTTCTTC. Amino acids: CASRDSSYNEQFF.

The chain has TRBV21-1 and TRBJ1-2. TRBV21-1 is a known pseudogene. The CDR3 length is 17 residues. CDR3 loop: CASSPGGEGQSNYGYTF. As DNA, the CDR3 is TGTGCCAGCAGCCCCGGGGGGGAGGGTCAGTCTAACTATGGCTACACCTTC.

This chain joins TRBV11-2 and TRBJ2-1, with D maybe TRBD1 (6 bases). The CDR3 is 15 amino acids. With 0 bases removed from V and 4 bases from J, the gap between germline ends came to 10 bases. From germline, CDR1 is SGHAT and CDR2 FQNNGV. The CDR3 protein is CASSLEGTPYNEQFF. The CDR3 region has the DNA TGTGCCAGCAGCTTAGAAGGGACACCTTACAATGAGCAGTTCTTC.

The J gene is TRBJ1-2, the V gene TRBV28; D not resolved. V lost 3 bases and J 4 bases, leaving 15 bases between the germline ends. The CDR3 is made up of 15 amino acids. In germline, CDR1 is MDHEN, CDR2 SYDVKM. This CDR3 reads CASSLQSGIPYGYTF. DNA for the CDR3: TGTGCCAGCAGTTTGCAGTCGGGGATCCCCTATGGCTACACCTTC.

The V and J genes are TRBV5-5 and TRBJ2-3; D uncertain. The CDR3 contains 14 residues. V gave up 0 bases and J gave up 4 bases, with 9 bases separating them. Germline loops: CDR1 SGHKS, CDR2 YYEKEE (reference sequence). The CDR3 region has the DNA TGTGCCAGCAGCTTGGACAGTATGGCAGATACGCAGTATTTT. Amino acid sequence: CASSLDSMADTQYF.

The CDR3 DNA reads TGTGCCAGCAGATATCACCAGGGTCTTGGCTATGGCTACACCTTC. This sequence encodes CASRYHQGLGYGYTF. V and J are TRBV2 and TRBJ1-2; possible D gene TRBD1, 5 bases. Trimming cost V 6 bases and J 4 bases, with 18 bases left between them. This CDR3 has 15 residues. Germline V lookup: CDR1 SNHLY, CDR2 FYNNEI.

In DNA form, the CDR3 reads TGTGCCAGCAGCTTGAGGGGGGGGCTCCCAGATACGCAGTATTTT. This gives the protein CASSLRGGLPDTQYF. The chain carries TRBV5-5 and TRBJ2-3; D may be TRBD2 (7 bases). The V and J ends lost 1 base and 4 bases respectively, with 13 bases between them. The CDR3 is made up of 15 amino acids. Germline CDR1 is SGHKS and CDR2 is YYEKEE (reference sequence). The whole variable domain, remainder taken from reference TRBV5-5 and TRBJ2-3, is DAGVTQSPTHLIKTRGQQVTLRCSPISGHKSVSWYQQVLGQGPQFIFQYYEKEERGRGNFPDRFSARQFPNYSSELNVNALLLGDSALYLCASSLRGGLPDTQYFGPGTRLTVL.

J is TRBJ2-3 and V is TRBV24-1; 8 nucleotides align to TRBD2. This CDR3 is 16 amino acids long. CDR1 is KGHDR and CDR2 is SFDVKD in the germline V gene. Trimming at V came to 1 base and at J to 7 bases, leaving 9 bases not matched to a gene. The CDR3 reads CATSDFRSGSQNTQYF. DNA for the CDR3: TGTGCCACCAGTGATTTTCGGAGCGGGAGCCAAAATACGCAGTATTTT.

The V gene is TRBV18, the J gene TRBJ2-1, with D tentatively TRBD2 (6 bases). This CDR3 is built from 15 residues. Trimming removed 3 bases at V and 1 base at J, with 10 bases between. The germline V gene encodes CDR1 KGHSH and CDR2 LQKENI. The CDR3 spells CASSPLAPSYNEQFF. The CDR3 bases are TGTGCCAGCTCACCGCTAGCGCCATCCTACAATGAGCAGTTCTTC.

The chain combines TRBV4-3 with TRBJ1-2; D might be TRBD1 (5 bases). This CDR3 comprises 15 residues. Trimming took 0 bases from V and 4 from J, leaving 12 bases between them. Germline CDR1 LGHNA, CDR2 YSLEER. The CDR3 loop is CASSQEAWGVYGYTF. The CDR3 DNA is TGCGCCAGCAGCCAAGAAGCCTGGGGGGTCTATGGCTACACCTTC.

This clone has just a few counts. V gene TRBV6-2 or TRBV6-3 combines with J gene TRBJ2-1; D remains ambiguous. Germline loops: CDR1 MNHEY, CDR2 SVGEGT. CDR3 length: 14 residues. Trimming took 2 bases from V and 4 from J, leaving 9 bases between them. CDR3: CASSYTPRYNEQFF. The DNA for the CDR3 is TGTGCCAGCAGTTACACCCCTAGATACAATGAGCAGTTCTTC.

The chain combines TRBV4-3 with TRBJ2-2; 9 bases are a match to TRBD2. This CDR3 has 18 amino acids. The germline V gene encodes CDR1 LGHNA and CDR2 YSLEER. V lost 1 base to trimming and J lost 0 bases; unmatched junction nucleotides: 6. CDR3 DNA sequence: TGCGCCAGCAGCCAAGTACTAGCGGGTGACGCGAACACCGGGGAGCTGTTTTTT. Translated, it gives CASSQVLAGDANTGELFF.

V usage is TRBV28 and J usage is TRBJ2-2; 8 positions match TRBD2. This CDR3 spans 15 amino acids. The germline V gene has CDR1 MDHEN and CDR2 SYDVKM. J was trimmed by 5 bases and V by 5 bases; bases with no gene match: 7. DNA of the CDR3: TGTGCCAGCAGTCCAGGGACTAGACTAACCGGGGAGCTGTTTTTT. Residues: CASSPGTRLTGELFF.

The chain links TRBV25-1 to TRBJ2-3; D not resolved. This CDR3 is 12 amino acids long. In germline, CDR1 is MGHDK, CDR2 SYGVNS. The V gene lost 6 bases and the J gene lost 6 bases, with 10 bases spanning the gap. CDR3 loop: CASSLPPDTQYF. The CDR3 nucleotides read TGTGCCAGCAGCCTACCCCCGGATACGCAGTATTTT. The whole variable domain, remainder taken from reference TRBV25-1 and TRBJ2-3, is EADIYQTPRYLVIGTGKKITLECSQTMGHDKMYWYQQDPGMELHLIHYSYGVNSTEKGDLSSESTVSRIRTEHFPLTLESARPSHTSQYLCASSLPPDTQYFGPGTRLTVL.